The sequence of this T cell receptor beta chain was determined in a study of CD8+CD57+ T cells in acquired aplastic anemia. In its sample, this clonotype was seen many times. Its target is not known. CDR1 and CDR2 from the germline V gene are SGDLS and YYNGEE. CDR3 length: 15 amino acids. Trimming cost V 4 bases and J 10 bases, with 21 bases left between them. Using genomic DNA as the template, TCR beta VDJ and CDR3 profiling was carried out. From the reads, TCRdb called clonotypes with MiXCR, one entry per CDR3 protein. The sample has under 150,000 distinct CDR3 sequences, less than 45% seen once. Study-level points and caveats: Patients versus controls showed no significant CD8+ Simpson's diversity difference. Patients and controls shared over 25 CD8+ CDR3 sequences, which appeared highly expressed in patients and within their immunodominant clones.

The rearrangement joins TRBV9 to TRBJ2-1, with D perhaps assigned TRBD1 or TRBD2 (5 bases each). Specimen: sorted CD4+, CD8+, or CD8+CD57+ T cells (not recorded which) from PBMCs. This receptor was identified in a human donor in good health, serving as a control. CDR3: CASSSDGTPWGEQFF. DNA for the CDR3: TGTGCCAGCAGCTCAGACGGGACCCCATGGGGAGAGCAGTTCTTC.